The 28 T cell receptor beta chains presented below share a single source sample, sequenced in a study of blood T cell repertoires in COVID-19 (dated by TCRdb to 2020 to 2022). The library was produced with the immunoSEQ multiplex PCR assay. TCRdb holds this immuneACCESS table with in-frame rearrangements only. Some clones are missing; in checked studies, unresolved V genes explain under half, and the rest has no known cause. The sample table records approximately 200,000 clones; 65% to 85% of these occur just once. The ten biggest clones cover around a sixth of the sample. Sequencing used peripheral blood. The receptor set was obtained from a man in his 60s with active or convalescent COVID-19.

The chain is built from TRBV20-1 and TRBJ2-3; possibly TRBD1 for D (5 bases). Germline V gene data show CDR1 as DFQATT and CDR2 as SNEGSKA (reference sequence). The V end was cut by 3 bases, the J end by 0 bases, with 13 bases between. This CDR3 contains 15 residues. CDR3 bases: TGCAGTGCTAGTCGTAGCAGGGCCAGCACAGATACGCAGTATTTT. It codes for CSASRSRASTDTQYF.

The chain recombines TRBV30 with TRBJ1-4; TRBD1 is a possible D gene (6 bases). The V gene lost 0 bases and the J gene lost 8 bases, with 13 bases spanning the gap. CDR1 is GTSNPN, CDR2 SVGIG, per germline (reference sequence). The CDR3 totals 14 residues. CDR3 protein: CAWSVQGVGEKLFF. Written as DNA, the CDR3 is TGTGCCTGGAGTGTACAGGGAGTAGGGGAAAAACTGTTTTTT.

The chain couples TRBV6-4 to TRBJ2-3; 9 bases line up with TRBD2. With V trimmed by 4 bases and J by 4 bases, 6 bases remained unmatched. There are 15 residues in the CDR3. CDR1 and CDR2 (germline): MRHNA, SNTAGT. CDR3 in amino acids: CASSAAGGAADTQYF. The CDR3 DNA reads as TGTGCCAGCAGTGCGGCGGGAGGGGCGGCAGATACGCAGTATTTT.

The gene calls are TRBV7-2 and TRBJ1-1; 9 nucleotides agree with TRBD1. CDR1 is SGHTA, CDR2 FQGNSA, per germline. Germline trimming cut 6 bases from V and 3 bases from J; bases unmatched to any gene: 8. The CDR3 covers 15 residues. The CDR3 is CASSWTGAGYTEAFF. The DNA of the CDR3 is TGTGCCAGCAGTTGGACAGGGGCCGGATACACTGAAGCTTTCTTT.

The V and J genes are TRBV28 and TRBJ2-7, with 7 bases fitting TRBD1. CDR1 MDHEN and CDR2 SYDVKM come from the germline V gene. The CDR3 consists of 17 residues. With V trimmed by 5 bases and J by 0 bases, 13 bases remained unmatched. The CDR3 nucleotides are TGTGCCAGCAGTATCATAGGGGGCGGGTCGGGCTCCTACGAGCAGTACTTC. This gives the protein CASSIIGGGSGSYEQYF.

This chain links TRBV10-3 with TRBJ1-2; 7 bases fit TRBD1. J gave up 4 bases and V 5 bases, and 4 bases lay outside the gene matches. CDR3 length: 13 residues. The germline CDR1 and CDR2 sequences are ENHRY and SYGVKD. CDR3 sequence: CAISQGGSYGYTF. The DNA for the CDR3 is TGTGCCATCAGTCAAGGGGGCTCCTATGGCTACACCTTC.

The J gene is TRBJ2-5, the V gene TRBV2, with D possibly matching TRBD1 (6 bases). Trimming removed 6 bases at V and 3 bases at J, with 17 bases between. In germline, CDR1 is SNHLY, CDR2 FYNNEI. This CDR3 is 15 amino acids long. In DNA form, the CDR3 reads TGTGCCAGCAGGGATCCGGGACAATGGGAAGAGACCCAGTACTTC. Translation gives CASRDPGQWEETQYF.

Only one count was recorded for this clone. The J gene is TRBJ1-5, the V gene TRBV7-2; the D is unclear. CDR1 SGHTA and CDR2 FQGNSA come from the germline V gene. The ends were cut back, 5 bases at V and 3 bases at J, with 8 bases in the middle. The CDR3 totals 13 residues. DNA for the CDR3: TGTGCCAGCAGCCCAGGTTTCAATCAGCCCCAGCATTTT. Residues: CASSPGFNQPQHF. Filled out from reference TRBV7-2 and TRBJ1-5, the complete variable domain reads GAGVSQSPSNKVTEKGKDVELRCDPISGHTALYWYRQSLGQGLEFLIYFQGNSAPDKSGLPSDRFSAERTGGSVSTLTIQRTQQEDSAVYLCASSPGFNQPQHFGDGTRLSIL.

The genes are TRBV25-1 and TRBJ1-1; 7 bases are shared with TRBD1. CDR3 length equals 13 residues. CDR1 is MGHDK and CDR2 is SYGVNS in the germline V gene. Germline trimming cut 6 bases from V and 6 bases from J; bases unmatched to any gene: 7. CDR3 sequence reads: CASREGAVSEAFF. The CDR3 bases are TGTGCCAGCAGGGAGGGGGCTGTTTCTGAAGCTTTCTTT.

The V gene is TRBV5-1, the J gene TRBJ1-2; D remains unclear. Per germline, CDR1 SGHRS and CDR2 YFSETQ. The ends were cut back, 3 bases at V and 3 bases at J, with 12 bases in the middle. The CDR3 spans 14 residues. The CDR3 is CASSSLHGDYGYTF. The CDR3 DNA is TGCGCCAGCAGCTCCCTTCACGGAGACTATGGCTACACCTTC.

This clone was seen only a few times. V usage is TRBV15 and J usage is TRBJ1-5; 9 bases fit TRBD1. The germline gives CDR1 LNHNV, CDR2 YYDKDF (reference sequence). The CDR3 consists of 17 residues. The V and J ends lost 5 bases and 7 bases, in that order; junction bases with no gene match: 15. DNA for the CDR3: TGTGCCACCAGCCCTAACGAAGGGACAGGGATCGACCAGCCCCAGCATTTT. Encoded protein: CATSPNEGTGIDQPQHF.

This chain joins TRBV7-2 and TRBJ2-1; maybe TRBD2 (5 bases). The CDR3 is made up of 15 amino acids. V lost 2 bases, J lost 8 bases, and 16 bases lay in between. CDR1 is SGHTA and CDR2 is FQGNSA in the germline V gene. CDR3 coding DNA: TGTGCCAGCAGCTTAATGGGGTCCCGAGGGCATGAGCAGTTCTTC. The encoded protein is CASSLMGSRGHEQFF.

V gene TRBV6-2 or TRBV6-3 combines with J gene TRBJ2-7, with D perhaps TRBD1 (6 bases). In germline, CDR1 is MNHEY, CDR2 SVGEGT. V was shortened by 1 base and J by 2 bases, with 6 bases between the two germline ends. This CDR3 spans 13 amino acids. In DNA, the CDR3 is TGTGCCAGCAGTTACTGGGACACCTACGAGCAGTACTTC. Translated, it gives CASSYWDTYEQYF.

The chain couples TRBV19 to TRBJ2-1; D is unresolved. Trimming took 9 bases from V and 7 from J, leaving 16 bases between them. From germline, CDR1 is LNHDA and CDR2 SQIVND (reference sequence). The CDR3 consists of 13 residues. CDR3 DNA: TGTGCCAGCTCGGGTTTTTTGTGGAATGAGCAGTTCTTC. Its protein product is CASSGFLWNEQFF.

This clone showed up just once. V and J are TRBV10-3 and TRBJ1-5, with D possibly matching TRBD1 (6 bases). Germline loops: CDR1 ENHRY, CDR2 SYGVKD. This CDR3 is built from 15 residues. V lost 2 bases and J 7 bases, leaving 15 bases between the germline ends. The CDR3, as DNA: TGTGCCATCAGTGAGCATGGCAGGGGAGTCCAGCCCCAGCATTTT. Protein: CAISEHGRGVQPQHF.

The CDR3 sequence: CASSLRGKRETQYF. In DNA form, the CDR3 reads TGTGCCAGCAGTTTAAGGGGGAAGCGGGAGACCCAGTACTTC. The chain uses TRBV27 and TRBJ2-5, with D tentatively TRBD1 (6 bases). The CDR3 length is 14 residues. Germline V gene sequence: CDR1 MNHEY, CDR2 SMNVEV (reference sequence). V lost 2 bases, J lost 5 bases, and 12 bases lay in between.

This clone showed up just a few times. The V and J genes are TRBV10-3 and TRBJ1-1, with D possibly being TRBD1 (6 bases). The CDR3 is 15 residues long. Trimming removed 10 bases at V and 4 bases at J, with 22 bases between. Germline V gives CDR1 ENHRY, CDR2 SYGVKD. CDR3 coding DNA: TGTGCCACCAGGAGGGGGGGGCTATCGGGCACTGAAGCTTTCTTT. Its protein is CATRRGGLSGTEAFF.

The V gene is TRBV7-8, the J gene TRBJ2-2; 8 positions match TRBD1. Germline V gene sequence: CDR1 SGHVS, CDR2 FQNEAQ. V lost 5 bases and J lost 10; bases outside the gene matches: 9. The CDR3 has 14 amino acids. CDR3 loop: CASSVDRASLELFF. The CDR3 nucleotides read TGTGCCAGCAGCGTGGACAGGGCGTCCCTGGAGCTGTTTTTT.

To note about this clone: The junction differs from germline at one of its ends, possibly a read error. The rearrangement links TRBV13 to TRBJ2-3, with D possibly matching TRBD1 (5 bases). Germline V gene sequence: CDR1 PRHDT, CDR2 FYEKMQ (reference sequence). The CDR3 has 14 amino acids. This CDR3 reads CASARWGSRDTQYF. CDR3 nucleotides: TGTGCCAGCGCCCGGTGGGGCAGCAGAGATACGCAGTATTTT.

The chain carries TRBV15 and TRBJ1-5, with D uncertain. The V and J ends lost 2 bases and 4 bases respectively, with 3 bases between them. CDR1 LNHNV and CDR2 YYDKDF come from the germline V gene (reference sequence). The CDR3 is 12 residues long. This chain's CDR3 is CATSRSNQPQHF. As DNA, the CDR3 is TGTGCCACCAGCAGATCAAATCAGCCCCAGCATTTT.

This chain connects TRBV3-1 (or the pseudogene TRBV3-2) to TRBJ2-7; 10 bases are a match to TRBD2. CDR1 is LGHDT and CDR2 is YNNKEL in the germline V gene (reference sequence). The CDR3 length is 15 residues. V lost 1 base and J lost 0; bases outside the gene matches: 0. CDR3 nucleotide sequence: TGTGCCAGCAGCCAAGGGACTAGCGGCTCCTACGAGCAGTACTTC. As protein: CASSQGTSGSYEQYF.

This clone was seen a handful of times. The CDR3 nucleotides read TGTGCCAGCAGTTTCCCGGGGAGGTCCAGCGAGCAGTACTTC. Protein sequence: CASSFPGRSSEQYF. The chain couples TRBV27 to TRBJ2-7; the D gene is possibly TRBD2 (6 bases). This CDR3 has 14 residues. V gave up 3 bases and J gave up 6 bases, with 15 bases separating them. Germline V gene sequence: CDR1 MNHEY, CDR2 SMNVEV (reference sequence).

The rearrangement uses TRBV3-1 (or the pseudogene TRBV3-2) and TRBJ1-5, with D possibly matching TRBD1 (5 bases). Trimming took off 0 bases at V and 5 bases at J, with 11 bases between the two ends. This CDR3 is 15 amino acids long. CDR1 is LGHDT, CDR2 YNNKEL, per germline (reference sequence). The CDR3 spells CASSQDQGHDQPQHF. The CDR3 nucleotides are TGTGCCAGCAGCCAAGACCAGGGTCATGATCAGCCCCAGCATTTT.

This sequence joins TRBV7-2 and TRBJ2-1, with 8 bases that match TRBD1. CDR1 and CDR2 (germline): SGHTA, FQGNSA. The V gene end was trimmed by 4 bases and the J gene end by 5 bases; junction bases not matched to a gene: 7. The CDR3 contains 15 residues. CDR3 protein: CASSSTGDPNNEQFF. The CDR3, as DNA: TGTGCCAGCAGCTCGACAGGGGACCCAAACAATGAGCAGTTCTTC.

The V call is TRBV21-1, the J call TRBJ2-1; the table's D call of TRBD2 was not tested on the DNA. TRBV21-1 is deemed a pseudogene. The CDR3 is 14 amino acids. CDR3 residues: CASSPSGLAGGGFF. As DNA, the CDR3 is TGTGCCAGCAGCCCCAGTGGGCTAGCGGGAGGGGGGTTCTTC.

The rearrangement joins TRBV7-9 to TRBJ2-1; D remains ambiguous. CDR1 and CDR2 from the germline V gene are SEHNR and FQNEAQ (reference sequence). V was trimmed by 1 base and J by 4 bases, leaving 5 bases between them. This CDR3 is 13 amino acids long. Written as DNA, the CDR3 is TGTGCCAGCAGCTTAGACCAGTACAATGAGCAGTTCTTC. The encoded protein is CASSLDQYNEQFF. The full variable domain, in which reference TRBV7-9 and TRBJ2-1 provide the parts outside the CDR3, is DTGVSQNPRHKITKRGQNVTFRCDPISEHNRLYWYRQTLGQGPEFLTYFQNEAQLEKSRLLSDRFSAERPKGSFSTLEIQRTEQGDSAMYLCASSLDQYNEQFFGPGTRLTVL.

The chain joins TRBV4-3 to TRBJ2-3; a weak D match, TRBD1 (5 bases). Trimming pared 0 bases from V and 0 bases from J, leaving 13 bases between. CDR3 length: 17 residues. CDR1 and CDR2 from the germline V gene are LGHNA and YSLEER. The DNA for the CDR3 is TGCGCCAGCAGCCAAGATACAGGAGAATTTAGCACAGATACGCAGTATTTT. Its translation is CASSQDTGEFSTDTQYF.

V is TRBV27 and J is TRBJ2-7; TRBD1 agrees at 11 bases. The CDR3 sequence is 15 residues long. CDR1 MNHEY and CDR2 SMNVEV come from the germline V gene (reference sequence). The junction had 11 bases not matched to a gene; V was cut back by 6 bases and J by 7 bases. CDR3 sequence reads: CASSQRTGGAEEQYF. In nucleotides, the CDR3 is TGTGCCAGCAGCCAGAGGACAGGGGGCGCGGAGGAGCAGTACTTC.